Listed here are 16 T cell receptor beta chains from one sample, sequenced in a study of blood T cell repertoires in COVID-19. Libraries were prepared by immunoSEQ multiplex PCR; TCRdb keeps only in-frame clonotypes and omits some of them. The data show tens of thousands of clones, 86% seen once. The sample was peripheral blood. These receptors were taken from a human donor in a cohort sampled during active COVID-19.

This chain uses TRBV7-8 with TRBJ2-6; possible D gene TRBD1, 6 bases. Germline assignment: CDR1 SGHVS and CDR2 FQNEAQ. V was clipped by 0 bases and J by 4 bases, with 13 bases between them. The CDR3 is 17 amino acids. The CDR3 DNA reads TGTGCCAGCAGCTTAGCGCCCCAGGGGTCCGGGGCCAACGTCCTGACTTTC. This gives the protein CASSLAPQGSGANVLTF.

The chain joins TRBV27 to TRBJ2-3; D may be TRBD2 (6 bases). The CDR3 is made up of 15 amino acids. V lost 7 bases, J lost 5 bases, and 19 bases lay in between. Germline CDR1 MNHEY, CDR2 SMNVEV (reference sequence). CDR3 nucleotides: TGTGCCAGCATTACCCCGGGACTCAGGGAAGATACGCAGTATTTT. This translates into CASITPGLREDTQYF.

V usage is TRBV30 and J usage is TRBJ2-5; D is unresolved. Per germline, CDR1 GTSNPN and CDR2 SVGIG (reference sequence). V was shortened by 2 bases and J by 7 bases, with 8 bases between the two germline ends. The CDR3 covers 11 residues. CDR3 sequence: CAWSRPGTQYF. The CDR3 nucleotides read TGTGCCTGGAGTCGGCCGGGGACCCAGTACTTC. Complete variable domain (other parts from reference TRBV30 and TRBJ2-5): SQTIHQWPATLVQPVGSPLSLECTVEGTSNPNLYWYRQAAGRGLQLLFYSVGIGQISSEVPQNLSASRPQDRQFILSSKKLLLSDSGFYLCAWSRPGTQYFGPGTRLLVL.

The V gene is TRBV5-6, the J gene TRBJ2-1, with 11 nucleotides matching TRBD1. Trimming cost V 4 bases and J 3 bases; bases outside gene matches: 6. CDR3 size: 16 residues. From germline, CDR1 is SGHDT and CDR2 YYEEEE. The CDR3 DNA follows: TGTGCCAGCAGCCTTTGGACAGGGGGCCTCTACAATGAGCAGTTCTTC. Translated, it gives CASSLWTGGLYNEQFF.

Only one count was recorded for this clone. J is TRBJ1-3 and V is TRBV12-3 or TRBV12-4, with D uncertain. This CDR3 is built from 13 residues. The V end was cut by 6 bases, the J end by 0 bases, with 6 bases between. CDR3 residues: CASSFSSGNTIYF. The CDR3 bases are TGTGCCAGCAGCTTCTCCTCTGGAAACACCATATATTTT.

The table lists this clone with a few counts. The J gene is TRBJ1-1, the V gene TRBV12-5, with TRBD1 as a possible D gene (5 bases). The CDR3 covers 15 residues. The V gene's germline CDR1 is LGHNT and CDR2 FRNRAP. V lost 5 bases and J 2 bases, leaving 15 bases between the germline ends. CDR3 protein: CASGPLGRDNTEAFF. The CDR3 nucleotides are TGTGCTAGTGGTCCTTTGGGGAGGGACAACACTGAAGCTTTCTTT.

V is TRBV12-3 or TRBV12-4 and J is TRBJ2-3; D not resolved. CDR3 length: 13 residues. Trimming stripped 4 bases from V and 0 bases from J, with 5 bases between. This CDR3 is CASSYGSTDTQYF. CDR3 bases: TGTGCCAGCAGTTACGGGAGCACAGATACGCAGTATTTT.

This chain joins TRBV4-3 and TRBJ2-7, with D possibly TRBD2 on 5 matching bases. V was clipped by 6 bases and J by 3 bases, with 15 bases between them. Per germline, CDR1 LGHNA and CDR2 YSLEER. The length of the CDR3 is 14 residues. CDR3 sequence: CASREDQLRYEQYF. CDR3 nucleotide sequence: TGCGCCAGCAGGGAGGACCAACTACGCTACGAGCAGTACTTC.

The J gene is TRBJ1-5, the V gene TRBV19; a weak D match, TRBD1 (5 bases). Trimming pared 8 bases from V and 1 base from J, leaving 15 bases between. CDR1 LNHDA and CDR2 SQIVND come from the germline V gene (reference sequence). The length of the CDR3 is 15 residues. The CDR3 DNA sequence: TGTGCCAGTGACCGCGGGGCCGGAAGCAATCAGCCCCAGCATTTT. Translating gives CASDRGAGSNQPQHF.

The chain employs TRBV2 and TRBJ2-3; 14 positions match TRBD2. This CDR3 comprises 16 residues. The V and J ends lost 5 bases and 10 bases, in that order; junction bases with no gene match: 11. Germline-derived CDR1 and CDR2 are SNHLY and FYNNEI. The CDR3 loop is CASSTRGLAGGTPQYF. For the CDR3, the DNA is TGTGCCAGCAGTACCCGAGGACTAGCGGGGGGCACTCCGCAGTATTTT.

V usage is TRBV5-4 and J usage is TRBJ2-7; 9 bases are a match to TRBD2. The length of the CDR3 is 15 residues. Germline V gives CDR1 SGHNT, CDR2 YYREEE (reference sequence). With V trimmed by 4 bases and J by 5 bases, 10 bases remained unmatched. The CDR3 DNA follows: TGTGCCAGCAGCACGATAGCGGGGGTGGAGCACGAGCAGTACTTC. Its protein is CASSTIAGVEHEQYF.

This clone was seen more than once but under ten times. J is TRBJ2-3 and V is TRBV5-3, with no clear D. TRBV5-3 is labeled an ORF, and its function is uncertain. Trimming took 7 bases from V and 0 from J, leaving 12 bases between them. The CDR3 totals 14 residues. The CDR3 region has the DNA TGTGCCAGATCGACTCCGGATAGCACAGATACGCAGTATTTT. Translation gives CARSTPDSTDTQYF.

This chain joins TRBV6-5 and TRBJ2-7, with a weak D call TRBD1 (5 bases). Germline V CDR1 and CDR2: MNHEY, SVGAGI. The CDR3 totals 13 residues. V was clipped by 2 bases and J by 3 bases, with 8 bases between them. In DNA form, the CDR3 reads TGTGCCAGCAGTTACCACGACAGCTACGAGCAGTACTTC. The encoded protein is CASSYHDSYEQYF.

V gene TRBV7-2 combines with J gene TRBJ2-1; 13 nucleotides line up with TRBD2. V lost 5 bases and J lost 8; bases outside the gene matches: 9. Germline assignment: CDR1 SGHTA and CDR2 FQGNSA. The CDR3 is 16 residues long. The CDR3 sequence: CASSPQTSGGIYEQFF. CDR3 coding DNA: TGTGCCAGCAGCCCTCAGACTAGCGGGGGGATCTATGAGCAGTTCTTC.

The J gene is TRBJ1-5, the V gene TRBV10-3; 8 nucleotides agree with TRBD1. Germline CDR1 ENHRY, CDR2 SYGVKD. J gave up 6 bases and V 6 bases, and 10 bases lay outside the gene matches. CDR3 length: 15 amino acids. CDR3 nucleotides: TGTGCCATCAGCGCCGGGACAGGTACGGGTCAGCCCCAGCATTTT. Translation gives CAISAGTGTGQPQHF.

The chain recombines TRBV6-1 with TRBJ2-4; 10 positions agree with TRBD1. CDR1 and CDR2 from the germline V gene are MNHNS and SASEGT. The V segment lost 0 bases and the J segment 4 bases; nucleotides outside the gene matches: 12. The CDR3 is 19 amino acids. CDR3 region: CASSEAGHRDRGFKNIQYF. The CDR3 DNA is TGTGCCAGCAGTGAAGCAGGACACCGGGACAGGGGTTTTAAAAACATTCAGTACTTC.